A single sample gave rise to the 32 T cell receptor beta chains below, sequenced in a study of shared clonotypes between healthy human individuals. Here immunoSEQ multiplex PCR was the method, and the copy in TCRdb shows in-frame clones only, minus some. This table holds approximately 480,000 clones, roughly 85% found once. Sequencing used PBMCs. The receptors were gathered from a woman aged 40 to 55 in good health. Some clones in this sample may be carry-over from other donors' samples.

Many counts were recorded for this clone. The chain has TRBV6-1 and TRBJ2-1; 14 nucleotides agree with TRBD2. The J segment lost 8 bases and the V segment lost 4 bases, leaving 4 bases of the junction unmatched. CDR1 is MNHNS, CDR2 SASEGT, per germline. The CDR3 is 15 residues long. CDR3 loop: CASSAGLAGGYEQFF. In DNA form, the CDR3 reads TGTGCCAGCAGTGCTGGACTAGCGGGAGGCTATGAGCAGTTCTTC.

This rearrangement joins TRBV18 to TRBJ2-6, with a tentative D call TRBD1 (6 bases). Trimming stripped 1 base from V and 4 bases from J, with 8 bases between. CDR3 size: 15 residues. The V gene's germline CDR1 is KGHSH and CDR2 LQKENI. The CDR3 reads CASSPRGTGANVLTF. Written as DNA, the CDR3 is TGTGCCAGCTCACCACGGGGGACAGGGGCCAACGTCCTGACTTTC.

V and J are TRBV5-1 and TRBJ2-1; TRBD1 matches 7 bases. Germline V CDR1 and CDR2: SGHRS, YFSETQ. J gave up 3 bases and V 7 bases, and 7 bases lay outside the gene matches. The CDR3 is 14 residues long. The CDR3 loop reads CASDRTGNYNEQFF. CDR3 bases: TGCGCCAGCGACCGGACAGGTAACTACAATGAGCAGTTCTTC.

V usage is TRBV28 and J usage is TRBJ2-1; 7 bases map to TRBD2. J was trimmed by 0 bases and V by 9 bases; bases with no gene match: 5. CDR1 and CDR2 from the germline V gene are MDHEN and SYDVKM. The CDR3 covers 14 residues. In DNA, the CDR3 is TGTGCCAGTTACTCTAGCGGCTCCTACAATGAGCAGTTCTTC. This translates into CASYSSGSYNEQFF.

The V gene is TRBV6-1, the J gene TRBJ2-3; possible D gene TRBD1, 6 bases. V was pared by 3 bases and J by 7 bases, with 11 bases between. The CDR3 has 13 residues. CDR1 MNHNS and CDR2 SASEGT come from the germline V gene. The CDR3 DNA reads as TGTGCCAGCAGTGATTCAGGGGCGAATACGCAGTATTTT. Residues: CASSDSGANTQYF.

This clone has only one observation. The genes are TRBV11-2 and TRBJ1-2, with D perhaps TRBD1 (5 bases). The V and J ends lost 4 bases and 4 bases respectively, with 7 bases between them. The CDR3 length is 12 residues. Germline values: CDR1 SGHAT, CDR2 FQNNGV. CDR3 bases: TGTGCCAGCAGCTCCGGGGCCTATGGCTACACCTTC. Its protein product is CASSSGAYGYTF.

This sequence joins TRBV15 and TRBJ2-3; no firm D call. The CDR3 has 16 amino acids. V lost 3 bases to trimming and J lost 0 bases, with 13 bases between them. Germline lookup yields CDR1 LNHNV and CDR2 YYDKDF (reference sequence). Written as DNA, the CDR3 is TGTGCCACCAGCAGCACTCGCCTAATTAGCACAGATACGCAGTATTTT. It encodes CATSSTRLISTDTQYF. Looking up the rest from reference TRBV15 and TRBJ2-3 gives the full variable domain: DAMVIQNPRYQVTQFGKPVTLSCSQTLNHNVMYWYQQKSSQAPKLLFHYYDKDFNNEADTPDNFQSRRPNTSFCFLDIRSPGLGDTAMYLCATSSTRLISTDTQYFGPGTRLTVL.

The chain is built from TRBV7-3 and TRBJ2-1; D is undetermined. Germline CDR1 SGHTA, CDR2 FQGTGA. Between the trimmed V and J ends, which lost 1 base and 2 bases, there was a span of 12 bases. This CDR3 spans 16 amino acids. The CDR3 sequence: CASSLKPTIPYNEQFF. The CDR3 DNA sequence: TGTGCCAGCAGCTTAAAACCCACCATCCCCTACAATGAGCAGTTCTTC.

The gene calls are TRBV15 and TRBJ2-5; 7 bases are shared with TRBD1. The J call is doubtful: the DNA matches TRBJ2-7 better. The CDR3 is 13 residues long. Per germline, CDR1 LNHNV and CDR2 YYDKDF (reference sequence). The CDR3 nucleotides read TGTGCCACCAGCAGAGACAGGGGGTACGAGCAGTACTTC. It specifies CATSRDRGYEQYF.

The chain carries TRBV11-2 and TRBJ2-7, with unresolved D. Deletions cut 1 base from V and 3 bases from J, with 13 bases between. The CDR3 extends over 15 amino acids. CDR1 and CDR2 from the germline V gene are SGHAT and FQNNGV. CDR3 DNA sequence: TGTGCCAGCAGCTTAGGCCTTGTAGCAGGCTACGAGCAGTACTTC. This translates into CASSLGLVAGYEQYF.

V gene TRBV29-1 combines with J gene TRBJ2-3; perhaps TRBD2 as D (5 bases). CDR1 and CDR2 from the germline V gene are SQVTM and ANQGSEA. V shed 3 bases and J shed 5 bases, with 18 bases lying between them. The CDR3 covers 15 residues. CDR3 in amino acids: CSVEIWRASIDTQYF. CDR3 sequence (DNA): TGCAGCGTTGAGATTTGGCGGGCTTCTATAGATACGCAGTATTTT.

This rearrangement joins TRBV5-1 to TRBJ2-7; 8 bases match TRBD1. Trimming removed 1 base from V and 3 bases from J; junction bases left unmatched: 9. This CDR3 spans 16 amino acids. CDR1 is SGHRS, CDR2 YFSETQ, per germline. This chain's CDR3 is CASSLTATGVIYEQYF. CDR3 DNA: TGCGCCAGCAGCTTGACCGCGACAGGGGTAATCTACGAGCAGTACTTC. Drawing the rest from reference TRBV5-1 and TRBJ2-7, the complete variable domain is KAGVTQTPRYLIKTRGQQVTLSCSPISGHRSVSWYQQTPGQGLQFLFEYFSETQRNKGNFPGRFSGRQFSNSRSEMNVSTLELGDSALYLCASSLTATGVIYEQYFGPGTRLTVT.

The rearrangement joins TRBV30 to TRBJ2-6, with a possible D match to TRBD1 (5 bases). V lost 2 bases to trimming and J lost 0 bases, with 11 bases between them. The germline V gene has CDR1 GTSNPN and CDR2 SVGIG (reference sequence). CDR3 length: 16 residues. The CDR3: CAWSLTVDSGANVLTF. The CDR3 nucleotides read TGTGCCTGGAGTCTGACAGTAGACTCTGGGGCCAACGTCCTGACTTTC.

This sequence joins TRBV7-2 and TRBJ1-2, with unresolved D. The CDR3 has 12 residues. V lost 3 bases to trimming and J lost 8 bases, with 10 bases between them. Looked up from germline, CDR1 is SGHTA and CDR2 is FQGNSA. The CDR3 DNA reads as TGTGCCAGCAGCTTTCTCGGCTGGGGCTACACCTTC. Encoded protein: CASSFLGWGYTF.

As for this clone: Other DNA variants within this sample encode the same CDR3. V usage is TRBV9 and J usage is TRBJ2-5; 8 bases align to TRBD2. The CDR3 contains 13 residues. Trimming cost V 0 bases and J 5 bases; bases outside gene matches: 0. Germline V CDR1 and CDR2: SGDLS, YYNGEE. CDR3 coding DNA: TGTGCCAGCAGCGTAGGCGGGGGGGAGACCCAGTACTTC. Translating it yields CASSVGGGETQYF.

This chain uses TRBV11-2 with TRBJ2-1; the match to TRBD2 covers 14 bases. The ends lost 5 bases at V and 8 bases at J; junction bases unmatched: 5. The germline CDR1 and CDR2 sequences are SGHAT and FQNNGV. This CDR3 is built from 15 residues. CDR3 in DNA: TGTGCCAGCAGCGCCGGGACTAGCGGGAGAGATGAGCAGTTCTTC. The encoded protein is CASSAGTSGRDEQFF.

The chain is built from TRBV7-9 and TRBJ2-1; D gene ambiguous. V was clipped by 5 bases and J by 0 bases, with 14 bases between them. This CDR3 is built from 16 residues. The germline gives CDR1 SEHNR, CDR2 FQNEAQ (reference sequence). The CDR3 region has the DNA TGTGCCAGCAGCCTGCGAGGTTACTCCTCCTACAATGAGCAGTTCTTC. Its protein product is CASSLRGYSSYNEQFF. Supplemented by reference TRBV7-9 and TRBJ2-1, the full variable domain reads DTGVSQNPRHKITKRGQNVTFRCDPISEHNRLYWYRQTLGQGPEFLTYFQNEAQLEKSRLLSDRFSAERPKGSFSTLEIQRTEQGDSAMYLCASSLRGYSSYNEQFFGPGTRLTVL.

The chain carries TRBV5-1 and TRBJ2-3; TRBD1 aligns across 10 bases. V lost 0 bases and J lost 4; bases outside the gene matches: 5. Germline CDR1 SGHRS, CDR2 YFSETQ. This CDR3 has 16 amino acids. The CDR3 DNA reads TGCGCCAGCAGCTTGGGGTTCGGGACAGGGGCAGATACGCAGTATTTT. This translates into CASSLGFGTGADTQYF.

The chain links TRBV2 to TRBJ1-1; D is unresolved. CDR3 length: 14 amino acids. Germline V CDR1 and CDR2: SNHLY, FYNNEI. Between the trimmed V and J ends, which lost 6 bases and 1 base, there was a span of 12 bases. CDR3 DNA: TGTGCCAGCAGAGGAAGTAACAGGAACACTGAAGCTTTCTTT. Encoded protein: CASRGSNRNTEAFF.

This chain joins TRBV7-9 and TRBJ2-2; a weak D match, TRBD2 (6 bases). This CDR3 has 15 residues. Germline V gene lookup returns CDR1 SEHNR and CDR2 FQNEAQ (reference sequence). The V gene lost 5 bases and the J gene lost 6 bases, with 16 bases spanning the gap. CDR3 sequence reads: CASSLRGSLAGELFF. The CDR3 region has the DNA TGTGCCAGCAGCCTGCGGGGCTCTTTGGCCGGGGAGCTGTTTTTT. Full variable domain (remainder filled in from reference TRBV7-9 and TRBJ2-2): DTGVSQNPRHKITKRGQNVTFRCDPISEHNRLYWYRQTLGQGPEFLTYFQNEAQLEKSRLLSDRFSAERPKGSFSTLEIQRTEQGDSAMYLCASSLRGSLAGELFFGEGSRLTVL.

This clone was seen only a few times. For the CDR3, the DNA is TGTGCCATCAGGGGCGAGACTAGCGGGAGTTCCACCTACGAGCAGTACTTC. Translated: CAIRGETSGSSTYEQYF. The V gene is TRBV10-3, the J gene TRBJ2-7; 12 nucleotides line up with TRBD2. Germline CDR1 reads ENHRY; CDR2 reads SYGVKD. With V trimmed by 6 bases and J by 2 bases, 11 bases remained unmatched. This CDR3 is 17 amino acids long.

This sequence joins TRBV19 and TRBJ2-7, with TRBD2 matching over 12 bases. Germline lookup yields CDR1 LNHDA and CDR2 SQIVND (reference sequence). The V and J ends lost 7 bases and 1 base, in that order; junction bases with no gene match: 17. The CDR3 runs 19 residues. CDR3 DNA: TGTGCCAGTACCCCACGGCCCCTAGCGGGAGGGCCAGAATCCTACGAGCAGTACTTC. Residues: CASTPRPLAGGPESYEQYF.

This sequence joins TRBV7-2 and TRBJ2-3; no clear D. V shed 2 bases and J shed 4 bases, with 7 bases lying between them. The germline CDR1 and CDR2 sequences are SGHTA and FQGNSA. The CDR3 runs to 13 residues. The CDR3 nucleotides read TGTGCCAGCAGCTTACAGGTTTCAGATACGCAGTATTTT. This gives the protein CASSLQVSDTQYF.

The chain links TRBV11-1 to TRBJ2-1; D not resolved. Deletions cut 5 bases from V and 0 bases from J, with 14 bases between. CDR3 size: 16 residues. Per germline, CDR1 SGHAT and CDR2 FQDESV (reference sequence). CDR3 amino acids: CASSDQPVSSYNEQFF. CDR3 DNA sequence: TGTGCCAGCAGCGATCAACCTGTGAGCTCCTACAATGAGCAGTTCTTC.

V and J are TRBV6-1 and TRBJ1-3; D is unresolved. The CDR3 sequence is 15 residues long. Deletions cut 2 bases from V and 4 bases from J, with 12 bases between. Germline values: CDR1 MNHNS, CDR2 SASEGT. The CDR3 DNA follows: TGTGCCAGCAGTGAATCGGTCCCGGGAGGAAACACCATATATTTT. Encoded protein: CASSESVPGGNTIYF.

This clone was counted between two and nine times. The chain links TRBV6-4 to TRBJ2-2; D is perhaps TRBD2 (5 bases). V was clipped by 6 bases and J by 2 bases, with 10 bases between them. The CDR3 covers 14 residues. CDR1 is MRHNA, CDR2 SNTAGT, per germline. The CDR3 sequence is CASRRLANTGELFF. As DNA, the CDR3 is TGTGCCAGCAGGAGGCTAGCCAACACCGGGGAGCTGTTTTTT.

This clone was detected once. V usage is TRBV18 and J usage is TRBJ2-5, with unresolved D. Germline V gene data show CDR1 as KGHSH and CDR2 as LQKENI. This CDR3 comprises 14 residues. V gave up 0 bases and J gave up 7 bases, with 12 bases separating them. Here the CDR3 DNA reads TGTGCCAGCTCACCACCGGGTCGCTTCGGGACCCAGTACTTC. Translating gives CASSPPGRFGTQYF.

The V gene is TRBV18, the J gene TRBJ2-7; 12 bases are a match to TRBD2. V lost 0 bases, J lost 0 bases, and 9 bases stayed unmatched. Germline-derived CDR1 and CDR2 are KGHSH and LQKENI. CDR3 length: 19 amino acids. The CDR3 sequence is CASSPPSTSGSLTSYEQYF. The DNA of the CDR3 is TGTGCCAGCTCACCACCCTCGACTAGCGGGAGCCTAACCTCCTACGAGCAGTACTTC.

V gene TRBV2 combines with J gene TRBJ2-3; tentatively, D is TRBD1 or TRBD2 (5 bases each). This CDR3 is built from 14 residues. CDR1 and CDR2 from the germline V gene are SNHLY and FYNNEI. Trimming took off 10 bases at V and 2 bases at J, with 16 bases between the two ends. CDR3 DNA: TGTGCCACCGGGGCCTTCAAGAACACAGATACGCAGTATTTT. Residues: CATGAFKNTDTQYF.

This clone has just a few counts. This chain uses TRBV10-1 with TRBJ2-3, with TRBD2 matching 11 bases. Trimming removed 0 bases from V and 0 bases from J; junction bases left unmatched: 2. Germline lookup yields CDR1 WNHNN and CDR2 SYGVQD (reference sequence). The CDR3 is 17 amino acids. The DNA for the CDR3 is TGCGCCAGCAGTGAGTCGGGACTAGCGGTTAGCACAGATACGCAGTATTTT. Protein: CASSESGLAVSTDTQYF.

This chain links TRBV11-3 with TRBJ2-7; D may correspond to TRBD1 or TRBD2 (5 bases each). CDR3 size: 15 residues. Germline assignment: CDR1 SGHNT and CDR2 YENEEA. V dropped 5 bases and J dropped 4 bases, with 18 bases sitting between them. CDR3 sequence reads: CASSRGQGFIYEQYF. The CDR3 coding sequence is TGTGCCAGCAGCCGCGGGCAGGGCTTCATATACGAGCAGTACTTC.

This clone was detected a few times. The chain carries TRBV27 and TRBJ1-4, with unresolved D. Per germline, CDR1 MNHEY and CDR2 SMNVEV (reference sequence). Trimming stripped 4 bases from V and 6 bases from J, with 9 bases between. This CDR3 has 13 residues. This chain's CDR3 is CASSYRRDEKLFF. The CDR3 DNA reads TGTGCCAGCAGTTATCGGCGGGATGAAAAACTGTTTTTT. The complete variable domain, with remaining parts taken from reference TRBV27 and TRBJ1-4, reads EAQVTQNPRYLITVTGKKLTVTCSQNMNHEYMSWYRQDPGLGLRQIYYSMNVEVTDKGDVPEGYKVSRKEKRNFPLILESPSPNQTSLYFCASSYRRDEKLFFGSGTQLSVL.